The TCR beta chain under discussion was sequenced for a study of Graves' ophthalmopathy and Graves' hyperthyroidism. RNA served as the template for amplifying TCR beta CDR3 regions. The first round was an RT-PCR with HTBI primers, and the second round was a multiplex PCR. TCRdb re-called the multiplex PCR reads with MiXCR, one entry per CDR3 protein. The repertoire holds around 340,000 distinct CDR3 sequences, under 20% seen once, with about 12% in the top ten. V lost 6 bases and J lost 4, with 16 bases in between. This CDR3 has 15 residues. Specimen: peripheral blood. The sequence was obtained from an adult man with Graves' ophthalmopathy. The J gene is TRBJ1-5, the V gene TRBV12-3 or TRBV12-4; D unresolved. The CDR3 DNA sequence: TGTGCCAGCAGCTTAACCTCCGACGGGAATCAGCCCCAGCATTTT. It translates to CASSLTSDGNQPQHF.